This T cell receptor beta chain was captured by sequencing in a study of blood T cells in healthy people across ages. Notes on the study in general: Investigators viewed diversity estimates from one million T cells as underestimates, the study reported.

A second PCR of 7 to 11 cycles used a sample-barcoded 5' primer and a J-beta primer mix. A minimum of 3 million CDR3-containing paired-end reads was obtained for each sample. MiXCR, run by TCRdb on the 5' RACE reads, gives a single entry per CDR3 protein. The sample lists around 1.1 million distinct CDR3 sequences, more than 30% occurring once. Ranging in age from about 6 to 95, the donors were healthy Caucasian individuals from Russia. This clonotype has at least ten counts. Antigen specificity is unknown. V dropped 3 bases and J dropped 9 bases, with 10 bases sitting between them. This CDR3 contains 12 residues. From germline, CDR1 is SGDLS and CDR2 YYNGEE.

This chain uses TRBV9 with TRBJ2-1, with D unresolved. Sequenced material: blood. The TCR comes from a man aged 18 to 30 in good health. In DNA form, the CDR3 reads TGTGCCAGCAGCGACGCGTACTCTGAGCAGTTCTTC. Translation gives CASSDAYSEQFF.